This passage covers 26 T cell receptor beta chains from one sample sequenced in a study of tumor-infiltrating lymphocytes in primary liver carcinoma (dated by TCRdb to the late 2010s). TCRdb shows the sequencer as Illumina HiSeq 2500. Starting from about 500 ng total RNA, TCRbeta-specific cDNA was produced by reverse transcription with a constant-region primer and ProtoScript II reverse transcriptase. TCRbeta libraries were built with three nested multiplex PCR rounds, a slightly modified ARM-PCR procedure. Each of the first two PCR rounds ran for approximately 9 cycles and used multiplex TRBV1-TRBV30 forward primers together with a Cbeta reverse primer. TCRdb reanalyzed the raw reads on its own, using fastp at Q25 for trimming and MiXCR for clone calling, and kept in-frame beta chains. Every entry covers one CDR3 protein and lists the most common genes and DNA from its rows. The sample table lists about 100,000 distinct CDR3 sequences, 55% to 75% of them with a count of one. The ten largest make up about 27% of the sample.

Total RNA and DNA were co-extracted from approximately 20-30 mg of bulk tissue with the AllPrep DNA/RNA mini kit, without cell sorting. The sequenced material came from tumor-adjacent normal liver tissue. These receptors all stem from a man aged 35 to 55 with primary liver carcinoma and hepatitis B virus infection.

On this clonotype: The junction departs from germline at one end; a sequencing error may be responsible. V is TRBV11-3 and J is TRBJ2-3, with 11 positions matching TRBD2. Per germline, CDR1 SGHNT and CDR2 YENEEA. The CDR3 runs 14 residues. The CDR3, as DNA: TGTGCCAGCAATACTAGCGGGGGCACAGACACGCAGTACTTT. It encodes CASNTSGGTDTQYF.

The V call is TRBV29-1, the J call TRBJ2-1; D unclear. The CDR3 is 12 residues long. From germline, CDR1 is SQVTM and CDR2 ANQGSEA. Trimming cost V 4 bases and J 6 bases, with 10 bases left between them. CDR3 amino acids: CSVVTLVNEQFF. The DNA of the CDR3 is TGCAGCGTTGTAACTCTCGTCAATGAGCAGTTCTTC.

This clonotype was seen ten or more times. The chain uses TRBV6-1 and TRBJ2-7; no clear D gene. Deletions cut 2 bases from V and 6 bases from J, with 11 bases between. CDR3 size: 13 residues. Germline assignment: CDR1 MNHNS and CDR2 SASEGT. CDR3 DNA sequence: TGTGCCAGCAGTGAATCGGCAGCTAGCGAGCAGTACTTC. The encoded protein is CASSESAASEQYF.

For this clonotype: A much larger clone differs by one base, so this may be a read error. V usage is TRBV6-6 and J usage is TRBJ2-1; D uncertain. The CDR3 sequence is 14 residues long. In germline, CDR1 is MNHNY, CDR2 SVGAGI (reference sequence). Trimming pared 4 bases from V and 6 bases from J, leaving 13 bases between. The CDR3 reads CASSSHTSINEQFF. The CDR3 DNA sequence: TGTGCCAGCAGTTCGCATACGTCGATCAATGAGCAGTTCTTC.

This clonotype appeared many times. The chain joins TRBV6-5 to TRBJ2-7; D might be TRBD1 or TRBD2, each matching 5 bases. Trimming pared 6 bases from V and 1 base from J, leaving 16 bases between. The CDR3 contains 15 residues. Germline V gene sequence: CDR1 MNHEY, CDR2 SVGAGI. The CDR3 region has the DNA TGTGCCAGCAGCGACGGGACCTTCCTGTCCTACGAGCAGTACTTC. Encoded protein: CASSDGTFLSYEQYF.

For this clonotype: A clone one base away is much larger, so this may be a read error. This rearrangement joins TRBV6-5 to TRBJ2-2; D is ambiguous. The CDR3 consists of 14 residues. V was trimmed by 10 bases and J by 0 bases, leaving 12 bases between them. Germline V CDR1 and CDR2: MNHEY, SVGAGI. The CDR3 bases are TGTGCCACCAGCCCCCGTCCGAACACCGGGGAGCTGTTTTTT. Encoded protein: CATSPRPNTGELFF.

A remark on this clonotype: Just one base apart from a much larger clone, this may be a read error. The chain uses TRBV10-3 and TRBJ1-2, with 7 bases aligning to TRBD1. CDR1 ENHRY and CDR2 SYGVKD come from the germline V gene. The CDR3 loop spans 13 amino acids. The ends lost 2 bases at V and 4 bases at J; junction bases unmatched: 1. The CDR3: CAISENRGYGYTF. DNA for the CDR3: TGTGCCATCAGTGAGAACAGGGGCTATGGCTACACCTTC.

This clonotype was counted at least ten times. The chain combines TRBV24-1 with TRBJ2-1; 8 nucleotides align to TRBD1. Trimming at V came to 3 bases and at J to 0 bases, leaving 9 bases not matched to a gene. Germline V gene sequence: CDR1 KGHDR, CDR2 SFDVKD. The CDR3 covers 18 residues. As DNA, the CDR3 is TGTGCCACCAGTGATAAACGGGACAGGTTTAGCTCCTACAATGAGCAGTTCTTC. It encodes CATSDKRDRFSSYNEQFF.

As to this clonotype: The junction departs from the called germline gene at one end, perhaps through a read error. The chain joins TRBV11-2 to TRBJ2-7; a possible D gene is TRBD1 (6 bases). This CDR3 contains 11 residues. The V gene's germline CDR1 is SGHAT and CDR2 FQNNGV. The CDR3 protein is CTSGQSYEQYF. CDR3 DNA sequence: TGTACCAGCGGACAGTCCTACGAGCAGTACTTT. Full variable domain (missing parts from reference TRBV11-2 and TRBJ2-7): EAGVAQSPRYKIIEKRQSVAFWCNPISGHATLYWYQQILGQGPKLLIQFQNNGVVDDSQLPKDRFSAERLKGVDSTLKIQPAKLEDSAVYLCTSGQSYEQYFGPGTRLTVT.

Remarks on this clonotype: One junction end disagrees with the germline gene, perhaps due to a read error. The chain joins TRBV11-2 to TRBJ2-7; D not certain. This CDR3 comprises 15 residues. The germline V gene encodes CDR1 SGHAT and CDR2 FQNNGV. The DNA for the CDR3 is TGTGCCAGCAGCTTTGCTTGCGGCTGGTCCTACGAACAGTATTTC. It yields the protein CASSFACGWSYEQYF.

Remarks on this clonotype: The conserved final phenylalanine or tryptophan is absent from the CDR3, which likely points to a read error. V gene TRBV11-2 combines with J gene TRBJ2-5; D might be TRBD2 (6 bases). Looked up from germline, CDR1 is SGHAT and CDR2 is FQNNGV. The CDR3 totals 18 residues. CDR3 bases: TGTGCTAGCAGCTTACGTCCTGGACTAACGGCGTACCAAGAGACCCAGTACGTC. The encoded protein is CASSLRPGLTAYQETQYV.

About this clonotype: A read error may produce the germline difference seen at one junction end. The V call is TRBV28, the J call TRBJ1-1; D is undetermined. This CDR3 contains 14 residues. The germline gives CDR1 MDHEN, CDR2 SYDVKM. This CDR3 is CASSAAVLNTEAFF. For the CDR3, the DNA is TGTGCCAGCAGTGCGGCAGTCCTGAACACAGAAGCTTTCTTT.

Details on this clonotype: An end of the junction differs from the germline gene, which may be a read error. V gene TRBV11-2 combines with J gene TRBJ2-3, with unresolved D. This CDR3 comprises 16 residues. Germline V lookup: CDR1 SGHAT, CDR2 FQNNGV. CDR3 DNA: TGTGCCAGCAGCGGCCCCGCGGCGTGGGGTACAGATACGCAGTGTTTT. It translates to CASSGPAAWGTDTQCF.

A few counts support this clonotype. The chain combines TRBV28 with TRBJ1-1; D unresolved. Looked up from germline, CDR1 is MDHEN and CDR2 is SYDVKM. Trimming cost V 3 bases and J 0 bases, with 5 bases left between them. This CDR3 is built from 13 residues. Written as DNA, the CDR3 is TGTGCCAGCAGTTTTACAGTGAACACTGAAGCTTTCTTT. Translated, it gives CASSFTVNTEAFF.

As regards this clonotype: With a much larger clone just one base away, this may be a read error. No conserved phenylalanine or tryptophan ends this CDR3, so it is likely a read error. The gene calls are TRBV5-1 and TRBJ2-7, with D tentatively TRBD1 (6 bases). Germline-derived CDR1 and CDR2 are SGHRS and YFSETQ. The CDR3 has 14 residues. Trimming pared 4 bases from V and 3 bases from J, leaving 14 bases between. The CDR3 sequence: CASSGGPLSYEQYL. As DNA, the CDR3 is TGCGCCAGCAGCGGGGGCCCTTTGAGCTACGAGCAGTACTTA.

V is TRBV24-1 and J is TRBJ2-7; D gene ambiguous. Trimming removed 2 bases from V and 0 bases from J, with 7 bases in between. This CDR3 has 14 residues. Germline CDR1 is KGHDR and CDR2 is SFDVKD. CDR3 loop: CATSDSVGSYEQYF. The CDR3 region has the DNA TGTGCCACCAGTGATTCGGTAGGCTCCTACGAGCAGTACTTC.

The V call is TRBV11-2, the J call TRBJ2-1; D remains ambiguous. In germline, CDR1 is SGHAT, CDR2 FQNNGV. The CDR3 runs to 14 residues. With 9 bases removed from V and 6 bases from J, the gap between germline ends came to 18 bases. CDR3 sequence (DNA): TGTGCCAGTAGCCCCCCCCGGTTCTGCAATGAGCAGTTCTTC. Translation: CASSPPRFCNEQFF.

The chain combines TRBV11-2 with TRBJ2-5; D is uncertain. Germline V gene sequence: CDR1 SGHAT, CDR2 FQNNGV. The CDR3 runs 18 residues. Trimming removed 2 bases from V and 0 bases from J, with 19 bases in between. The CDR3: CASSLRPGPAAYQETQYF. The CDR3 DNA reads as TGTGCCAGCAGCTTACGTCCTGGACCAGCAGCTTACCAAGAGACCCAGTACTTC.

This clonotype was seen repeatedly, ten times or more. The J gene is TRBJ2-1, the V gene TRBV6-5, with TRBD2 identical over 14 bases. This CDR3 has 17 amino acids. J gave up 6 bases and V 5 bases, and 9 bases lay outside the gene matches. Germline loops: CDR1 MNHEY, CDR2 SVGAGI. CDR3 protein: CASSLRLAGGSANEQFF. The CDR3 DNA reads TGTGCCAGCAGTCTGCGACTAGCGGGAGGGTCTGCCAATGAGCAGTTCTTC.

The chain recombines TRBV18 with TRBJ2-3; no definite D call. V dropped 0 bases and J dropped 0 bases, with 1 base sitting between them. Germline assignment: CDR1 KGHSH and CDR2 LQKENI. This CDR3 is 13 amino acids long. Written as DNA, the CDR3 is TGTGCCAGCTCACCACCCAGCACAGATACGCAGTATTTT. Translated: CASSPPSTDTQYF.

As regards this clonotype: The junction differs from germline at one of its ends, possibly a read error. The chain recombines TRBV6-5 with TRBJ2-7; TRBD1 is a possible D gene (5 bases). The CDR3 extends over 16 amino acids. Per the germline V gene, CDR1 is MNHEY and CDR2 is SVGAGI. The CDR3 reads CVSKKEVEQVFYEQYF. In nucleotides, the CDR3 is TGTGTCAGCAAAAAAGAAGTGGAACAGGTATTCTACGAGCAGTACTTC.

The CDR3 protein is CASSSMGIDTQYF. CDR3 DNA sequence: TGTGCCAGCAGTTCCATGGGGATCGATACGCAGTATTTT. V and J are TRBV6-6 and TRBJ2-3; D remains ambiguous. Germline V gene lookup returns CDR1 MNHNY and CDR2 SVGAGI (reference sequence). The CDR3 is 13 residues long. Trimming shortened V by 4 bases and J by 6 bases, and 11 bases separated the two germline ends.

The chain links TRBV9 to TRBJ2-7, with unresolved D. V was cut by 0 bases and J by 3 bases, with 7 bases left in between. This CDR3 contains 13 residues. CDR1 and CDR2 from the germline V gene are SGDLS and YYNGEE. As DNA, the CDR3 is TGTGCCAGCAGCGTAGTCCCAGACTACGAGCAGTACTTC. Its translation: CASSVVPDYEQYF.

The rearrangement links TRBV7-8 to TRBJ2-2, with 8 bases matching TRBD2. The CDR3 contains 16 residues. The germline gives CDR1 SGHVS, CDR2 FQNEAQ. J lost 8 bases, V lost 5 bases, and 13 bases had no gene match. CDR3 DNA: TGTGCCAGCAGCCCCGTAGTAAGCGGGAGAACAGGGGAGCTGTTTTTT. Its protein product is CASSPVVSGRTGELFF.

This clonotype was recorded once. A much more abundant neighbour one base away suggests this may be a read error. The rearrangement joins TRBV2 to TRBJ2-5; a weak D match, TRBD1 (5 bases). Trimming took off 2 bases at V and 10 bases at J, with 8 bases between the two ends. Per the germline V gene, CDR1 is SNHLY and CDR2 is FYNNEI. The CDR3 sequence is 11 residues long. In DNA form, the CDR3 reads TGTGCCAGCAGTGAAAAACAGGTCCAGTACTTC. Encoded protein: CASSEKQVQYF.

This clonotype has only one observation. Compared with germline, one end of the junction differs, possibly owing to a read error. The DNA of the CDR3 is TGTGCCAACAGTCTCTGGACAGGGATGAAAGCTAGGGCCAACGTCCTGACTTTC. This translates into CANSLWTGMKARANVLTF. The J gene is TRBJ2-6, the V gene TRBV6-5; TRBD1 matches 8 bases. The CDR3 is made up of 18 amino acids. Germline V gives CDR1 MNHEY, CDR2 SVGAGI.